This T cell receptor beta chain was sequenced during a study of CD8+CD57+ T cells in acquired aplastic anemia. TCR beta VDJ and CDR3 profiling used genomic DNA as template. TCRdb fed the reads into MiXCR, producing one record per CDR3 protein. The sample has a few hundred thousand distinct CDR3 sequences; around three fifths are singletons. Sequencing involved patients with CD8+CD57+ cell expansion previously shown by flow cytometry. This clonotype was seen only once. J gave up 13 bases and V 6 bases, and 6 bases lay outside the gene matches. In germline, CDR1 is SGHDN, CDR2 FVKESK. CDR3 length equals 11 residues.

Sample: sorted CD4+, CD8+, or CD8+CD57+ T cells (not recorded which) from PBMCs. This receptor was identified in a human donor with aplastic anemia. The chain has TRBV14 and TRBJ1-3, with TRBD1 matching over 7 bases. The CDR3 reads CASSRDRRIYF. In DNA, the CDR3 is TGTGCCAGCAGTCGGGACAGAAGAATATATTTT.